A few counts support the clone carrying this TCR beta chain. These data belong to a study of cytomegalovirus exposure and HLA in healthy donors. Primers for the PCR totalled 60 Vbeta and 13 Jbeta. Libraries were prepared by immunoSEQ multiplex PCR; TCRdb keeps only in-frame clonotypes and omits some of them. The sample includes 60,000 to 85,000 clones, under 80% of them seen just once. Trimming at V came to 1 base and at J to 2 bases, leaving 3 bases not matched to a gene. The germline CDR1 and CDR2 sequences are MDHEN and SYDVKM. The CDR3 has 15 amino acids. Sequenced material: PBMCs. The chain links TRBV28 to TRBJ2-7, with TRBD2 matching over 9 bases. The clonotype comes from a man aged 35-49 years in good health and CMV-seronegative. DNA for the CDR3: TGTGCCAGCAGTTTATCTCTAGCGGGACCCTACGAGCAGTACTTC. It is translated as CASSLSLAGPYEQYF.